This TCR beta chain was profiled in a study of blood T cell repertoires in COVID-19. About the research overall: COVID-19 samples, acute and convalescent, were from the United States, Italy and Spain.

Original processing methods: Amplification from reference gene primers served as the basis for estimated nucleated cell counts. Assay used: immunoSEQ multiplex PCR; TCRdb lists only in-frame clones, some missing. The DNA gave D and trimming, while V, J and clone size come from that table. The table shows just over 95,000 clones, with 70% to 90% occurring only once. This CDR3 comprises 15 residues. The germline V and J ends were trimmed by 5 bases and 3 bases, with 16 bases remaining between them. Per germline, CDR1 SEHNR and CDR2 FQNEAQ (reference sequence). Sequencing input: peripheral blood. The receptor was isolated from a man in his 60s with acute or convalescent COVID-19. This chain links TRBV7-9 with TRBJ1-1; the D gene is possibly TRBD1 (6 bases). In nucleotides, the CDR3 is TGTGCCAGCAGCCCCGACCCCGGACAGTACACTGAAGCTTTCTTT. This encodes CASSPDPGQYTEAFF.